This T cell receptor beta chain was obtained from a study of cytomegalovirus exposure and HLA in healthy donors. Study background: Of the donors genotyped, several hundred in all, about 80% fell in the Caucasian-associated ancestry cluster.

The PCR employed 60 Vbeta primers together with 13 Jbeta primers. Profiling relied on immunoSEQ multiplex PCR, and the TCRdb table lists in-frame clones only, not all of them. The sample records over 200,000 clones, approximately 78% being singletons. Study-wide findings and caveats: The authors judged a highly shared variant cluster likely a sequencing artifact. Indistinguishable V segments such as TRBV6-2 and TRBV6-3 were excluded. The authors listed some 150 TCR beta chains as cytomegalovirus-associated.

Germline values: CDR1 SGHTA, CDR2 FQGTGA. Trimming took off 2 bases at V and 4 bases at J, with 11 bases between the two ends. This CDR3 is 14 amino acids long. Concerning this clone itself: The antigen is undetermined.

The sequence derives from a male donor in good health and CMV-seronegative. Sequencing was carried out using PBMCs. The chain carries TRBV7-3 and TRBJ1-1; D uncertain. CDR3 sequence reads: CASSLLGGSTEAFF. The CDR3 nucleotides read TGTGCCAGCAGCTTACTAGGTGGCAGCACTGAAGCTTTCTTT.